These 26 T cell receptor beta chains were sequenced from one sample in a study of low-dose radiotherapy and immunotherapy resistance in tumors. Priming of first-strand cDNA relied on TRAV- and TRBV-specific primers (covering alpha and beta chains). Both a constant-region primer and a V-primer adapter served to amplify TCRs across roughly 20 PCR cycles. Via MiXCR, TCRdb re-called the reads, giving one row per CDR3 protein. The data contain about 82,000 distinct CDR3 sequences, approximately 19% of them seen just once; the ten biggest clones take up approximately 6%. Time point defined: before trial treatment. This specimen was PBMCs, taken before treatment. The receptors come from a male donor with prostate cancer.

This clonotype has a count of ten or more. J is TRBJ2-3 and V is TRBV28; no clear D gene. Trimming stripped 5 bases from V and 9 bases from J, with 9 bases between. CDR1 is MDHEN, CDR2 SYDVKM, per germline. CDR3 size: 11 residues. CDR3 nucleotide sequence: TGTGCCAGCAGTCCACGGGTAACGCAGTATTTT. Translating gives CASSPRVTQYF. The variable domain in full, with the rest retrieved from reference TRBV28 and TRBJ2-3, is DVKVTQSSRYLVKRTGEKVFLECVQDMDHENMFWYRQDPGLGLRLIYFSYDVKMKEKGDIPEGYSVSREKKERFSLILESASTNQTSMYLCASSPRVTQYFGPGTRLTVL.

This clonotype was counted at least ten times. J is TRBJ1-1 and V is TRBV5-1, with 9 bases identical to TRBD1. Germline values: CDR1 SGHRS, CDR2 YFSETQ. The CDR3 has 17 residues. V trimming: 0 bases; J trimming: 4 bases; junction bases outside the gene matches: 10. CDR3 in DNA: TGCGCCAGCAGCTTGGGGCCAGTCCGGGACAGGGTCACTGAAGCTTTCTTT. Its translation: CASSLGPVRDRVTEAFF.

This clonotype came up many times. This chain joins TRBV7-9 and TRBJ2-7, with a weak D call TRBD1 (5 bases). With 3 bases removed from V and 2 bases from J, the gap between germline ends came to 8 bases. The CDR3 spans 13 residues. Germline V gene sequence: CDR1 SEHNR, CDR2 FQNEAQ (reference sequence). The CDR3 protein is CASSFRQTYEQYF. CDR3 bases: TGTGCCAGCAGCTTTCGACAGACCTACGAGCAGTACTTC.

This clonotype showed up many times. CDR3 DNA: TGTGCCAGCAGCCAATCCCCGCAGAGCAATCAGCCCCAGCATTTT. It encodes CASSQSPQSNQPQHF. The V call is TRBV16, the J call TRBJ1-5; D call uncertain. CDR3 size: 15 residues. CDR1 KGHSY and CDR2 FQNENV come from the germline V gene. V lost 0 bases to trimming and J lost 1 base, with 7 bases between them.

The sample holds many counts of this clonotype. V is TRBV14 and J is TRBJ2-1; 14 bases are shared with TRBD2. The V and J ends lost 7 bases and 14 bases, in that order; junction bases with no gene match: 7. The CDR3 has 13 amino acids. Looked up from germline, CDR1 is SGHDN and CDR2 is FVKESK. CDR3 in amino acids: CASTRLAGGLEFF. CDR3 nucleotide sequence: TGTGCCAGCACCCGACTAGCGGGGGGGCTGGAGTTCTTC.

This clonotype came up many times. This sequence joins TRBV12-3 or TRBV12-4 and TRBJ2-5, with TRBD2 matching 7 bases. Unmatched junction bases numbered 8, after V lost 5 bases and J lost 5 bases. CDR3 size: 14 residues. CDR3 protein: CASSRLARPETQYF. The CDR3 DNA reads TGTGCCAGCAGTCGACTAGCCCGGCCGGAGACCCAGTACTTC.

This clonotype showed up many times. The chain combines TRBV10-3 with TRBJ2-2; D is perhaps TRBD2 (5 bases). The CDR3 contains 16 residues. The V gene's germline CDR1 is ENHRY and CDR2 SYGVKD. Trimming took 5 bases from V and 6 from J, leaving 19 bases between them. The CDR3 DNA is TGTGCCATCAGTCCCCTTGGGATGGAGGAACCCGGGGAGCTGTTTTTT. Amino acids: CAISPLGMEEPGELFF.

This clonotype showed up many times. V is TRBV27 and J is TRBJ2-7, with 9 bases aligning to TRBD1. This CDR3 is built from 15 residues. The J segment lost 0 bases and the V segment lost 4 bases, leaving 4 bases of the junction unmatched. Germline CDR1 is MNHEY and CDR2 is SMNVEV (reference sequence). The CDR3 loop is CASSSKGQGSYEQYF. For the CDR3, the DNA is TGTGCCAGCAGTTCGAAGGGACAGGGCTCCTACGAGCAGTACTTC.

The chain combines TRBV10-2 with TRBJ2-5; 7 bases line up with TRBD2. This CDR3 spans 14 amino acids. Losses at the gene ends were 8 bases for V and 4 bases for J; bases not matched to a gene: 10. Germline-derived CDR1 and CDR2 are WSHSY and SAAADI. As DNA, the CDR3 is TGCGCCAGCTCTTGGGAGGGCCATTCAGAGACCCAGTACTTC. Translating it yields CASSWEGHSETQYF.

The rearrangement uses TRBV6-1 and TRBJ2-7; D uncertain. This CDR3 has 11 amino acids. Between the trimmed V and J ends, which lost 4 bases and 4 bases, there was a span of 5 bases. Germline V gives CDR1 MNHNS, CDR2 SASEGT. DNA of the CDR3: TGTGCCAGCAGTGGGTTGTACGAGCAGTACTTC. Translating gives CASSGLYEQYF.

About this clonotype itself: Since a far larger clone is one base different, this is likely a read error. This chain joins TRBV6-1 and TRBJ2-7, with D perhaps being TRBD1 or TRBD2 (5 bases each). This CDR3 is 15 amino acids long. The germline CDR1 and CDR2 sequences are MNHNS and SASEGT. Between the trimmed V and J ends, which lost 7 bases and 7 bases, there was a span of 23 bases. CDR3 coding DNA: TGTGCCAGCAATAACCGGGACGGGACCTACAATGAGCAGTACTTC. This encodes CASNNRDGTYNEQYF.

This clonotype has at least ten counts. The chain combines TRBV6-5 with TRBJ2-7, with D tentatively TRBD1 or TRBD2 (5 bases each). Trimming removed 5 bases from V and 7 bases from J, with 18 bases in between. Looked up from germline, CDR1 is MNHEY and CDR2 is SVGAGI. CDR3 size: 14 residues. The CDR3 nucleotides are TGTGCCAGCAGTAAATGGGACGGGGCCGCGGAGCAGTACTTC. Protein product: CASSKWDGAAEQYF.

This clonotype was observed many times. V and J are TRBV6-1 and TRBJ1-5; D perhaps matches TRBD1 (5 bases). The CDR3 has 14 amino acids. The V and J ends lost 5 bases and 4 bases respectively, with 12 bases between them. Germline V gene sequence: CDR1 MNHNS, CDR2 SASEGT. CDR3 coding DNA: TGTGCCAGCAGTCCCCCCCGGGGGAATCAGCCCCAGCATTTT. Its translation: CASSPPRGNQPQHF.

To note about this clonotype: It may be a read error: a sequence one base away is much more abundant. The chain carries TRBV27 and TRBJ2-3; TRBD2 matches 8 bases. Germline V CDR1 and CDR2: MNHEY, SMNVEV (reference sequence). This CDR3 is 18 amino acids long. CDR3 in DNA: TGTGCCATCAGTCTAACCCGGGTCGCGGGAGGATCAGCAGATACGCAGTATTTT. This sequence encodes CAISLTRVAGGSADTQYF.

Many counts were recorded for this clonotype. This chain connects TRBV29-1 to TRBJ2-2; D remains ambiguous. The CDR3 runs 13 residues. Germline CDR1 is SQVTM and CDR2 is ANQGSEA. The germline V and J ends were trimmed by 4 bases and 5 bases, with 11 bases remaining between them. The CDR3 here is CSVATQSTGELFF. The CDR3 nucleotides read TGCAGCGTTGCAACTCAAAGTACCGGGGAGCTGTTTTTT.

As concerns this clonotype: A much more abundant neighbour one base away suggests this may be a read error. The chain combines TRBV19 with TRBJ2-1, with a tentative D call TRBD2 (5 bases). V was pared by 9 bases and J by 10 bases, with 19 bases between. Germline V gene sequence: CDR1 LNHDA, CDR2 SQIVND (reference sequence). There are 13 residues in the CDR3. In DNA, the CDR3 is TGTGCCAGCACCCCCGGGAACTCCTACGAGCAGTTCTTC. Protein product: CASTPGNSYEQFF.

This clonotype was recorded many times. The chain is built from TRBV28 and TRBJ2-2; the D is unclear. This CDR3 has 12 amino acids. V lost 1 base, J lost 6 bases, and 3 bases lay in between. Germline CDR1 is MDHEN and CDR2 is SYDVKM. CDR3 sequence: CASSLFAGELFF. CDR3 DNA sequence: TGTGCCAGCAGTTTATTCGCCGGGGAGCTGTTTTTT.

This clonotype appeared a few times. This chain uses TRBV10-3 with TRBJ2-2; 10 nucleotides align to TRBD2. V dropped 0 bases and J dropped 6; count of bases not matched to a gene: 4. CDR1 ENHRY and CDR2 SYGVKD come from the germline V gene. This CDR3 is 16 amino acids long. The CDR3 protein is CAISESRTSGPGELFF. The CDR3 nucleotides read TGTGCCATCAGTGAGTCCCGGACTAGCGGACCCGGGGAGCTGTTTTTT.

This clonotype was seen repeatedly, ten times or more. DNA of the CDR3: TGTGCCAGCAGCCTGTCGGACAGAGAGACCCAGTACTTC. Translation gives CASSLSDRETQYF. The rearrangement joins TRBV3-1 to TRBJ2-5; D perhaps matches TRBD1 (6 bases). V was trimmed by 4 bases and J by 4 bases, leaving 10 bases between them. Germline V gene lookup returns CDR1 LGHDT and CDR2 YNNKEL (reference sequence). This CDR3 spans 13 amino acids.

Ten or more counts support this clonotype. The V gene is TRBV2, the J gene TRBJ2-7; the match to TRBD2 covers 14 bases. The CDR3 loop spans 16 amino acids. V shed 5 bases and J 5 bases; nucleotides not matched to a gene: 8. Per the germline V gene, CDR1 is SNHLY and CDR2 is FYNNEI. The CDR3 DNA sequence: TGTGCCAGCAGTTCCACCGGGACTAGCGGGAGAAACGAGCAGTACTTC. Protein product: CASSSTGTSGRNEQYF. Supplemented by reference TRBV2 and TRBJ2-7, the full variable domain reads EPEVTQTPSHQVTQMGQEVILRCVPISNHLYFYWYRQILGQKVEFLVSFYNNEISEKSEIFDDQFSVERPDGSNFTLKIRSTKLEDSAMYFCASSSTGTSGRNEQYFGPGTRLTVT.

This clonotype has ten or more counts. This chain uses TRBV7-2 with TRBJ2-1, with 9 bases aligning to TRBD2. Trimming took 5 bases from V and 2 from J; bases not matched to a gene: 4. The CDR3 consists of 15 residues. Germline V gene sequence: CDR1 SGHTA, CDR2 FQGNSA. This CDR3 reads CASSAKRGAYNEQFF. The CDR3 coding sequence is TGTGCCAGCAGCGCGAAGCGGGGGGCCTACAATGAGCAGTTCTTC.

This clonotype has a count of ten or more. This sequence joins TRBV6-2 or TRBV6-3 and TRBJ1-1; 7 bases are a match to TRBD1. This CDR3 contains 12 residues. Germline values: CDR1 MNHEY, CDR2 SVGEGT. J lost 11 bases, V lost 3 bases, and 6 bases had no gene match. The CDR3 coding sequence is TGTGCCAGCAGTTATGGAACAGGGGCGGCTTTCTTT. Its translation: CASSYGTGAAFF.

This clonotype was counted at least ten times. The chain is built from TRBV6-5 and TRBJ1-1; tentatively, D is TRBD1 (6 bases). Per the germline V gene, CDR1 is MNHEY and CDR2 is SVGAGI. V lost 5 bases, J lost 1 base, and 11 bases lay in between. CDR3 length: 14 residues. CDR3 region: CASSRTEQNTEAFF. CDR3 in DNA: TGTGCCAGCAGTAGGACAGAGCAGAACACTGAAGCTTTCTTT.

The sample holds many counts of this clonotype. The rearrangement joins TRBV9 to TRBJ2-5, with D perhaps TRBD2 (6 bases). The ends were cut back, 3 bases at V and 0 bases at J, with 9 bases in the middle. This CDR3 spans 14 amino acids. The germline gives CDR1 SGDLS, CDR2 YYNGEE. As DNA, the CDR3 is TGTGCCAGCAGCGCGGGACTGTACCAAGAGACCCAGTACTTC. Protein: CASSAGLYQETQYF.

This clonotype occurred many times. The chain uses TRBV3-1 and TRBJ1-1; D may be TRBD1 (6 bases). V was clipped by 4 bases and J by 4 bases, with 13 bases between them. The CDR3 sequence is 14 residues long. From germline, CDR1 is LGHDT and CDR2 YNNKEL (reference sequence). The CDR3, as DNA: TGTGCCAGCAGCCGCGAGGGGGTGGGCACTGAAGCTTTCTTT. Amino acids: CASSREGVGTEAFF.

This clonotype was found many times. The V call is TRBV27, the J call TRBJ2-7; D is uncertain. This CDR3 is built from 14 residues. V was pared by 3 bases and J by 2 bases, with 11 bases between. Germline V CDR1 and CDR2: MNHEY, SMNVEV (reference sequence). The CDR3, as DNA: TGTGCCAGCAGTTTGGTGGGATCGGCCTACGAGCAGTACTTC. Amino acids: CASSLVGSAYEQYF.